Below, one TCR beta chain is given with its context. Its antigen is not known. The V end lost 3 bases, the J end lost 3 bases, and 16 bases lay between the germline ends. The germline V gene encodes CDR1 SGHDT and CDR2 YYEEEE. CDR3 length: 15 residues. This record comes from a study of cytomegalovirus exposure and HLA in healthy donors. Study-wide results and limits: A later analysis found that most CMV-associated TCR beta chains appeared HLA-restricted. The authors assumed roughly uniform sequencing depth across donors for presence/absence analyses. V- and J-gene trimming in TCR beta was tied to a missense DCLRE1C variant by an analysis performed later. There were a few CMV-associated chains whose specificity for CMV antigens was confirmed in vitro.

Both 60 Vbeta primers and 13 Jbeta primers went into the PCR. The table came from immunoSEQ multiplex PCR; TCRdb's copy has only in-frame clones and leaves some out. The sample comprises 100,000 to 150,000 clones, approximately 85% of which are singletons, and roughly 1.8% rests with the top ten. The clonotype was recovered from a boy aged 10-17 years in good health and CMV-seronegative. This sequence joins TRBV5-6 and TRBJ2-7, with D unclear. The sequenced sample was PBMCs. CDR3 bases: TGTGCCAGCAGCTCAAATCAAGAGATCTACTACGAGCAGTACTTC. Translation gives CASSSNQEIYYEQYF.